This TCR beta chain comes out of a study of control samples from healthy donors and cancer patients. The V gene's germline CDR1 is MNHEY and CDR2 SMNVEV (reference sequence). This CDR3 has 15 amino acids. With V trimmed by 7 bases and J by 5 bases, 4 bases remained unmatched. Profiled with immunoSEQ multiplex PCR; TCRdb holds only in-frame clones, not every one. The table has about 130,000 clones, approximately 89% seen once. Material: PBMCs. The V call is TRBV27, the J call TRBJ2-3; TRBD2 matches at 15 bases. This TCR came from a man aged 45 to 65 with head and neck cancer. The CDR3 DNA reads TGTGCCAGCACCGGGACTAGCGGGAGGTTAGATACGCAGTATTTT. Residues: CASTGTSGRLDTQYF.